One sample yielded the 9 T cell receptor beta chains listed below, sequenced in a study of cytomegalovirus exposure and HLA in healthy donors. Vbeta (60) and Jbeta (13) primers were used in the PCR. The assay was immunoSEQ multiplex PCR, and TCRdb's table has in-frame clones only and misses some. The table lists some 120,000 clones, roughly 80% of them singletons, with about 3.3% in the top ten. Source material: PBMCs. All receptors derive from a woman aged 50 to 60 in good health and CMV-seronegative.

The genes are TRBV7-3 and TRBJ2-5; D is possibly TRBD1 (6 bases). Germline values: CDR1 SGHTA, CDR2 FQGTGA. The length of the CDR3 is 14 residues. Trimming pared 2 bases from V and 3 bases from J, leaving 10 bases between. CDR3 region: CASSLLGGEETQYF. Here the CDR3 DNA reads TGTGCCAGCAGCTTATTAGGGGGAGAAGAGACCCAGTACTTC.

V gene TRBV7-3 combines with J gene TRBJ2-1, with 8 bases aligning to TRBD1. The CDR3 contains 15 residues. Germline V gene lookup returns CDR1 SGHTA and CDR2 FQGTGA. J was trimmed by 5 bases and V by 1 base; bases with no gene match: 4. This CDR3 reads CASSLRGQEHNEQFF. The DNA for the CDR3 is TGTGCCAGCAGCTTAAGGGGACAGGAGCACAATGAGCAGTTCTTC.

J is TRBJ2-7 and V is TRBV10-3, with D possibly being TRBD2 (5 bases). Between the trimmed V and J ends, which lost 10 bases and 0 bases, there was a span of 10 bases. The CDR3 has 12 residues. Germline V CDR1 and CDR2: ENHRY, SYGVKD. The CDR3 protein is CATSRDSYEQYF. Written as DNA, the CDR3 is TGTGCCACTAGCCGGGACTCCTACGAGCAGTACTTC.

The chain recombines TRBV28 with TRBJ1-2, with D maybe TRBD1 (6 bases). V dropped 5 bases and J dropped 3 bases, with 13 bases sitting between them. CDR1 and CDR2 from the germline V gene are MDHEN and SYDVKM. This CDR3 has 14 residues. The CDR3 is CASSTRRTDYGYTF. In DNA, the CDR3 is TGTGCCAGCAGTACCCGTAGGACAGACTATGGCTACACCTTC.

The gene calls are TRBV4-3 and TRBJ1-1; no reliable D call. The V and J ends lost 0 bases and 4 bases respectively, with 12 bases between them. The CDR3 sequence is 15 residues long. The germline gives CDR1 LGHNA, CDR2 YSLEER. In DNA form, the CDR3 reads TGCGCCAGCAGCCAAGATCTAGCAAGGGCCACTGAAGCTTTCTTT. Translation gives CASSQDLARATEAFF.

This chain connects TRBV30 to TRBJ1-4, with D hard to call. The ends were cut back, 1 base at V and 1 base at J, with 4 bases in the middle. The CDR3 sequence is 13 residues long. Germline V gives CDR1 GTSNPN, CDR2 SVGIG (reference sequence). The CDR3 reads CAWSGGTNEKLFF. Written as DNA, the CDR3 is TGTGCCTGGAGTGGAGGAACTAATGAAAAACTGTTTTTT. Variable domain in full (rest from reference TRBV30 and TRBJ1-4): SQTIHQWPATLVQPVGSPLSLECTVEGTSNPNLYWYRQAAGRGLQLLFYSVGIGQISSEVPQNLSASRPQDRQFILSSKKLLLSDSGFYLCAWSGGTNEKLFFGSGTQLSVL.

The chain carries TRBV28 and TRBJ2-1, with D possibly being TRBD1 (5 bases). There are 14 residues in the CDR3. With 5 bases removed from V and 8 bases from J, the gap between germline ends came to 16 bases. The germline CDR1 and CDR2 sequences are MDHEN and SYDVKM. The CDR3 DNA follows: TGTGCCAGCAGTACCAACACCAGGGTCGATGAGCAGTTCTTC. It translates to CASSTNTRVDEQFF.

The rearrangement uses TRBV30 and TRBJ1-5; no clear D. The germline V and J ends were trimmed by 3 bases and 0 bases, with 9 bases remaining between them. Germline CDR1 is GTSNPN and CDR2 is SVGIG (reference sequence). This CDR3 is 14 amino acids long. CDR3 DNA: TGTGCCTGGAGCCTCGGTCTTAGCAATCAGCCCCAGCATTTT. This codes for CAWSLGLSNQPQHF.

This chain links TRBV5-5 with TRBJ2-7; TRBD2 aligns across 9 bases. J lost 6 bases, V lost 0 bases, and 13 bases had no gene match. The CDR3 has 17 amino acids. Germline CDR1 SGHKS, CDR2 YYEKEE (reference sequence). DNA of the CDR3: TGTGCCAGCAGCTTGGTAGCGGGGGACGGTGAGGGTTCCGAGCAGTACTTC. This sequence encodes CASSLVAGDGEGSEQYF.